The source of this T cell receptor beta chain is a study of blood T cell repertoires in COVID-19. Background on the study: What the recovered Cohort 3 donors had was two negative PCRs, clearance, or symptom resolution. Sources were T cells, B-cell-depleted T cells, or PBMCs; the material itself was cDNA or gDNA.

Adults between roughly 18 and 95 years of age took part from under 25 US areas. Researchers sorted participants into cohorts using their self-reported clinical history. The CDR3 is 14 amino acids. CDR1 and CDR2 from the germline V gene are MDHEN and SYDVKM. V shed 10 bases, J shed 6 bases, and the junction held 10 bases outside the gene matches. Generated by immunoSEQ multiplex PCR, the TCRdb table keeps only in-frame clones and is missing some. The table lists around 300,000 clones, around nine tenths of them singletons. The sequencing input was PBMCs or T cells enriched from blood (not recorded which). The chain carries TRBV28 and TRBJ1-5, with 9 bases that match TRBD1. This receptor was taken from a woman aged 55-69 years in a cohort exposed to, infected with or recovered from COVID-19 (not recorded which). Written as DNA, the CDR3 is TGTGCCACCCGACGGGACAGGGCAGGTCAGCCCCAGCATTTT. As protein: CATRRDRAGQPQHF.